A selection of T cell receptor beta chains follows, all from one sample in a study of blood T cells in healthy people across ages. TCRdb redid the calling of the 5' RACE reads with MiXCR, one entry per CDR3 protein. The sample includes some 290,000 distinct CDR3 sequences, 25% to 30% of them seen just once. The specimen sequenced was blood. The receptors come from a woman aged 70 to 79 in good health. The CDR3 runs from the conserved cysteine through the conserved F or W. Each record gives: CDR3 DNA, CDR3 protein, D gene, clone size, J gene, V gene. A D gene is named only where the DNA matches it firmly. Clone size is given for some rows only: seen once, a few or many times, or a class if the clone is expanded.

DNA: TGCGCCAGCAGCTTGTTCAGTTCCTACAATGAGCAGTTCTTC; CDR3: CASSLFSSYNEQFF; D: NA; size: few; J: TRBJ2-1; V: TRBV5-1
DNA: TGTGCCAGCAGTCGTGGGGATGGCATTCAGTACTTC; CDR3: CASSRGDGIQYF; D: NA; size: few; J: TRBJ2-4; V: TRBV14
DNA: TGCAGTGCTAGACCGGTAGCGGGAGTCTACAATGAGCAGTTCTTC; CDR3: CSARPVAGVYNEQFF; D: TRBD2; size: NA; J: TRBJ2-1; V: TRBV20-1
DNA: TGTGCTTCAACAGGGATGGGTGAAAAACTGTTTTTT; CDR3: CASTGMGEKLFF; D: NA; size: NA; J: TRBJ1-4; V: TRBV28
DNA: TGTGCCAGCAGCTTACTAGCGGAAGCGAACACCGGGGAGCTGTTTTTT; CDR3: CASSLLAEANTGELFF; D: TRBD2; size: few; J: TRBJ2-2; V: TRBV5-6
DNA: TGTGCCAGCAGTGATCCCGTAGCGGGAGTGGAGACAGATACGCAGTATTTT; CDR3: CASSDPVAGVETDTQYF; D: TRBD2; size: few; J: TRBJ2-3; V: TRBV6-1
DNA: TGTGCCAGCAGCCCAAGGGGGAGTTTAGACATTCAGTACTTC; CDR3: CASSPRGSLDIQYF; D: NA; size: NA; J: TRBJ2-4; V: TRBV7-2
DNA: TGTGCCAGCACTAGGAGGGATCAGGGAGAGACCCAGTACTTC; CDR3: CASTRRDQGETQYF; D: NA; size: many; J: TRBJ2-5; V: TRBV7-6
DNA: TGTGCCAGCAGTATCGACGGGACTACTAATGAAAAACTGTTTTTT; CDR3: CASSIDGTTNEKLFF; D: NA; size: NA; J: TRBJ1-4; V: TRBV12-3/TRBV12-4
DNA: TGCAGTGCTAGAGAAGGCTACGAGCAGTACTTC; CDR3: CSAREGYEQYF; D: NA; size: few; J: TRBJ2-7; V: TRBV20-1
DNA: TGTGCCAGCAGCCAAGCCGGAGGAGGCTACAATGAGCAGTTCTTC; CDR3: CASSQAGGGYNEQFF; D: NA; size: NA; J: TRBJ2-1; V: TRBV3-1
DNA: TGCAGTGCTCCACAGGGACTAGCAAAGTCGGAGACCCAGTACTTC; CDR3: CSAPQGLAKSETQYF; D: TRBD2; size: few; J: TRBJ2-5; V: TRBV20-1
DNA: TGTGCCAGCATTCAACAGGGGTCCTCCTATGGCTACACCTTC; CDR3: CASIQQGSSYGYTF; D: TRBD1; size: few; J: TRBJ1-2; V: TRBV28
DNA: TGTGCCAGCAGTACCACAGTCTACGAGCAGTACTTC; CDR3: CASSTTVYEQYF; D: NA; size: many; J: TRBJ2-7; V: TRBV28
DNA: TGCAGTGCTCCCCTCGGTGCCCTAGCCAAAAACATTCAGTACTTC; CDR3: CSAPLGALAKNIQYF; D: NA; size: few; J: TRBJ2-4; V: TRBV20-1
DNA: TGTGCCAGCAGCTCATCGGCGAACAATGAGCAGTTCTTC; CDR3: CASSSSANNEQFF; D: NA; size: few; J: TRBJ2-1; V: TRBV7-2
DNA: TGTGCCATCAGGGGGACTAGCGGGTTTGCGCAGTTCTTC; CDR3: CAIRGTSGFAQFF; D: TRBD2; size: few; J: TRBJ2-1; V: TRBV10-3
DNA: TGTGCCAGCAGCGTGGGACGGCCGAGCTCTGGAAACACCATATATTTT; CDR3: CASSVGRPSSGNTIYF; D: NA; size: few; J: TRBJ1-3; V: TRBV7-2
DNA: TGTGCCAGCAGCCTTAACCGGGCCGCTGGAAACACCATATATTTT; CDR3: CASSLNRAAGNTIYF; D: NA; size: NA; J: TRBJ1-3; V: TRBV7-2
DNA: TGTGCCAGCAGCAAACTCTCTTCAGCGGGAGGGAGCACAGATACGCAGTATTTT; CDR3: CASSKLSSAGGSTDTQYF; D: TRBD2; size: NA; J: TRBJ2-3; V: TRBV6-2/TRBV6-3
DNA: TGTGCCAGCAGCTCGAGACAGGGTATCACTGAAGCTTTCTTT; CDR3: CASSSRQGITEAFF; D: TRBD1; size: NA; J: TRBJ1-1; V: TRBV11-1
DNA: TGCAGTGCTGAGACGACAGGCTACTACGAGCAGTACTTC; CDR3: CSAETTGYYEQYF; D: NA; size: NA; J: TRBJ2-7; V: TRBV20-1
DNA: TGTGCCAGCAGTTTACGGTTTAGGGCTGGAGGCACAGATACGCAGTATTTT; CDR3: CASSLRFRAGGTDTQYF; D: NA; size: NA; J: TRBJ2-3; V: TRBV12-3/TRBV12-4
DNA: TGTGCCAGCAGCGGAGGATCCCCCACCCAGCATTTT; CDR3: CASSGGSPTQHF; D: NA; size: NA; J: TRBJ1-5; V: TRBV9
DNA: TGTGCCAGCACTCGTGGTGGGATGACAGATCCATACGAGCAGTACTTC; CDR3: CASTRGGMTDPYEQYF; D: NA; size: NA; J: TRBJ2-7; V: TRBV6-2/TRBV6-3
DNA: TGCAGTGCTAGTCGGGCAGGGCGGAGGGAAAAACTGTTTTTT; CDR3: CSASRAGRREKLFF; D: NA; size: few; J: TRBJ1-4; V: TRBV20-1
DNA: TGCAGCGTTGGTGTCCCAAATTTTGGCGAGCAGTACTTC; CDR3: CSVGVPNFGEQYF; D: NA; size: NA; J: TRBJ2-7; V: TRBV29-1
DNA: TGTGCCAGCAGCATGGATCAAGGGGGGCCCCAGCATTTT; CDR3: CASSMDQGGPQHF; D: NA; size: NA; J: TRBJ1-5; V: TRBV21-1